The entry below gives a single T cell receptor (beta chain) sequence along with its context. The germline V and J ends were trimmed by 5 bases and 4 bases, with 18 bases remaining between them. CDR1 LNHDA and CDR2 SQIVND come from the germline V gene (reference sequence). The length of the CDR3 is 16 residues. The record originates from a study of control samples from healthy donors and cancer patients. Clones were sequenced by immunoSEQ multiplex PCR, and TCRdb holds only the in-frame ones, with some missing. The table records 180,000 or so clones, roughly 91% of them present only once. The sequence was obtained from a woman under 40 in good health. The gene calls are TRBV19 and TRBJ2-1, with D perhaps matching TRBD1 (6 bases). The sample taken for sequencing was blood. CDR3 region: CASSPAGTRGYNEQFF. CDR3 nucleotide sequence: TGTGCCAGTAGTCCCGCCGGGACACGGGGTTACAATGAGCAGTTCTTC.